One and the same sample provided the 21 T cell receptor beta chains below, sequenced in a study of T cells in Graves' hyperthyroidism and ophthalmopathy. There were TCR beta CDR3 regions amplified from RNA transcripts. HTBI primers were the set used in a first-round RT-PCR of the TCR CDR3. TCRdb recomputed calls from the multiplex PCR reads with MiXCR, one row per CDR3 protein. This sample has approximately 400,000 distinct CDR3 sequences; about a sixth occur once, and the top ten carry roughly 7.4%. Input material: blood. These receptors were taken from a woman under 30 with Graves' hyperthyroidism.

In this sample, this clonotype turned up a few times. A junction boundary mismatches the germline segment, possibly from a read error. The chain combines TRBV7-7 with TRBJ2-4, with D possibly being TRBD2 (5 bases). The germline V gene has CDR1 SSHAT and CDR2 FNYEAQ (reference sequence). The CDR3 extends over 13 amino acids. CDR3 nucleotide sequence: TGTGCTAGCAGCCCAGTGGGCGGAGGCATTCAGTACTTC. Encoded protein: CASSPVGGGIQYF.

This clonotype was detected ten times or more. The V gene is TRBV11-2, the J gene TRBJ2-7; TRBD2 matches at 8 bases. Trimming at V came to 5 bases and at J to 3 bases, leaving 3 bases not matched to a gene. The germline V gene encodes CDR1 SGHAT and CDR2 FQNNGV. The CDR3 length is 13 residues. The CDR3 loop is CASSNGGGYEQYF. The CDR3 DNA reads TGTGCCAGCAGCAACGGGGGGGGCTACGAGCAGTACTTC.

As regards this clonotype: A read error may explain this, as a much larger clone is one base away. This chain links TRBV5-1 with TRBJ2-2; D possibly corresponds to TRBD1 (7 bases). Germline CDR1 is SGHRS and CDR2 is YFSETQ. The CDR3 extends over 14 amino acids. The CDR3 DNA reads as TGCGTCAGCAGGGGGGAAGTTAACACCGGGGAGCTGTTTTTT. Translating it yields CVSRGEVNTGELFF.

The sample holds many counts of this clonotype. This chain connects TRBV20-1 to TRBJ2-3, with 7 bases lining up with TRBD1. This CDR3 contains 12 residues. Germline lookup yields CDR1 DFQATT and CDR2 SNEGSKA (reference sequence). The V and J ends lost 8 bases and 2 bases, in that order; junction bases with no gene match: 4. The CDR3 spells CSSGGDTDTQYF. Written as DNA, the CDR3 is TGCAGTTCAGGGGGAGACACAGATACGCAGTATTTT.

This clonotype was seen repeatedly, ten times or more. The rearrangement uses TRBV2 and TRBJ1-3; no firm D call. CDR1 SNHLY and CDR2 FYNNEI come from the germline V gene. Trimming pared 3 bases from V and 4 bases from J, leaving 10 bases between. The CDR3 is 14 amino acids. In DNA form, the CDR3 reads TGTGCCAGCAGTGAGCTCCCCTTAGGAAACACCATATATTTT. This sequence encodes CASSELPLGNTIYF.

This chain's CDR3 is CASSQGGRGSRQYF. DNA of the CDR3: TGTGCCAGCAGCCAGGGGGGGAGGGGGAGTAGGCAGTACTTC. This sequence joins TRBV3-1 and TRBJ2-7, with a possible D match to TRBD2 (7 bases). Deletions cut 3 bases from V and 9 bases from J, with 18 bases between. This CDR3 comprises 14 residues. Germline loops: CDR1 LGHDT, CDR2 YNNKEL (reference sequence).

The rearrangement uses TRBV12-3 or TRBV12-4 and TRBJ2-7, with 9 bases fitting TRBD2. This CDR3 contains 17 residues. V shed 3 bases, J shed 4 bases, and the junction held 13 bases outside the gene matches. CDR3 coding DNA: TGTGCCAGCAGTTTTCGGGCTAGCGGGATCATGAGTTACGAGCAGTACTTC. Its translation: CASSFRASGIMSYEQYF.

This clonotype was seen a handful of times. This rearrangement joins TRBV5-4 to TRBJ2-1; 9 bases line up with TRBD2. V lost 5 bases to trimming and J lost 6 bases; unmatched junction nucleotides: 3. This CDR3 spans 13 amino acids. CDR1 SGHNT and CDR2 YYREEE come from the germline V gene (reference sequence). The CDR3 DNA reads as TGTGCCAGCAGTCGCGGGAGGGCCAATGAGCAGTTCTTC. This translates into CASSRGRANEQFF.

CDR3 sequence: CASSGQEYSNQPQHF. CDR3 in DNA: TGCGCCAGCAGCGGACAGGAGTATAGCAATCAGCCCCAGCATTTT. The chain uses TRBV4-1 and TRBJ1-5, with 7 bases fitting TRBD1. The junction had 4 bases not matched to a gene; V was cut back by 5 bases and J by 0 bases. The CDR3 is made up of 15 amino acids. Germline loops: CDR1 MGHRA, CDR2 YSYEKL.

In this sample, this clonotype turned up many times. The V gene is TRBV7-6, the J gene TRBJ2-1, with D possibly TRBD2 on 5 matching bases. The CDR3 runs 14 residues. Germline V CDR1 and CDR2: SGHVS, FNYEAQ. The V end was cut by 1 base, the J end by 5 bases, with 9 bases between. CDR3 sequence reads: CASSLGETHNEQFF. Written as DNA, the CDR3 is TGTGCCAGCAGCTTAGGGGAGACCCACAATGAGCAGTTCTTC. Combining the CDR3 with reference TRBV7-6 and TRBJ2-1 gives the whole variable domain GAGVSQSPRYKVTKRGQDVALRCDPISGHVSLYWYRQALGQGPEFLTYFNYEAQQDKSGLPNDRFSAERPEGSISTLTIQRTEQRDSAMYRCASSLGETHNEQFFGPGTRLTVL.

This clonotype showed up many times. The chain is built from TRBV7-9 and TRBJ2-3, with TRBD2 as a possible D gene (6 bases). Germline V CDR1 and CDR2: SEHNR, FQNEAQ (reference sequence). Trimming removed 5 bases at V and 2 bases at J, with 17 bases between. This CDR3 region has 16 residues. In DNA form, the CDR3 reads TGTGCCAGCAGCCCTCGGCGGGGACCAGACACAGATACGCAGTATTTT. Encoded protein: CASSPRRGPDTDTQYF.

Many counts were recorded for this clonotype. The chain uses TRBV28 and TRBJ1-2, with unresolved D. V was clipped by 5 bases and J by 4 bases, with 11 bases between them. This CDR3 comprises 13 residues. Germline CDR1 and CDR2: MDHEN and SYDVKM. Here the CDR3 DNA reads TGTGCCAGCAGTCCCCCGGCAGGCTATGGCTACACCTTC. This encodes CASSPPAGYGYTF.

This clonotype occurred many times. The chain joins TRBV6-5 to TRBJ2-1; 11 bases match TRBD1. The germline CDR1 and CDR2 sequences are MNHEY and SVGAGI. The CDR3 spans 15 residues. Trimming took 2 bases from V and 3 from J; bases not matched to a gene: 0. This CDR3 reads CASSYGTGGYNEQFF. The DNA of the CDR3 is TGTGCCAGCAGTTACGGGACAGGGGGCTACAATGAGCAGTTCTTC.

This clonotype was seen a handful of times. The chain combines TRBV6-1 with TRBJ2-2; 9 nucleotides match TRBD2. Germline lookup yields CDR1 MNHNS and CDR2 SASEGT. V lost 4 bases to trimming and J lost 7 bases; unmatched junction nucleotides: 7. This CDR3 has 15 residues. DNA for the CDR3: TGTGCCAGCAGTGTACCAGCGGGAGGAGTCGGGGAGCTGTTTTTT. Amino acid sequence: CASSVPAGGVGELFF.

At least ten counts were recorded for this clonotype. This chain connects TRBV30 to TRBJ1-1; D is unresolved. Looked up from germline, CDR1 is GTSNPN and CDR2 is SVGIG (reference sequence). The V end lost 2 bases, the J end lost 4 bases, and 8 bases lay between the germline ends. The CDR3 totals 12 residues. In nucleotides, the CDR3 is TGTGCCTGGAGTCAAGGGTTCACTGAAGCTTTCTTT. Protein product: CAWSQGFTEAFF.

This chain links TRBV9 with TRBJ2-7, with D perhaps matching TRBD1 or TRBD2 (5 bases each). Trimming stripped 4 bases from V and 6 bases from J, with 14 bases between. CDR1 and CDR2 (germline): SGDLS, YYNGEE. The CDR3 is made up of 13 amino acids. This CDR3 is CASSIHRDGEQYF. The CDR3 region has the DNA TGTGCCAGCAGCATCCACCGGGACGGCGAGCAGTACTTC.

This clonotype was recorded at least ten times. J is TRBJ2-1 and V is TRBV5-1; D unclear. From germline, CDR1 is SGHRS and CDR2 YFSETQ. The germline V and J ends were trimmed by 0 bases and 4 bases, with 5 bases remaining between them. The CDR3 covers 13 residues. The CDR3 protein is CASSLDLYNEQFF. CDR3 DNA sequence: TGCGCCAGCAGCTTGGACTTATACAATGAGCAGTTCTTC.

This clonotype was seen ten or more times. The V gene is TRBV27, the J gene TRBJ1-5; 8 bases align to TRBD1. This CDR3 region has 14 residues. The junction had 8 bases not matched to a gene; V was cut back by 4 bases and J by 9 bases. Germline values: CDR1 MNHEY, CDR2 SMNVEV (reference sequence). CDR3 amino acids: CASSSGTGVGPQHF. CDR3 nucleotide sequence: TGTGCCAGCAGTTCTGGGACAGGCGTCGGGCCCCAGCATTTT.

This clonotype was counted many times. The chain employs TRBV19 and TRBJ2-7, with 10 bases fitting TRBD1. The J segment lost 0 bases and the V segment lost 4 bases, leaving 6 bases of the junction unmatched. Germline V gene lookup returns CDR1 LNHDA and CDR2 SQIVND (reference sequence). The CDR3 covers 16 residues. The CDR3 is CASSSGTGDSSYEQYF. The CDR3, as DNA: TGTGCCAGTAGTAGCGGGACAGGGGATAGCTCCTACGAGCAGTACTTC.

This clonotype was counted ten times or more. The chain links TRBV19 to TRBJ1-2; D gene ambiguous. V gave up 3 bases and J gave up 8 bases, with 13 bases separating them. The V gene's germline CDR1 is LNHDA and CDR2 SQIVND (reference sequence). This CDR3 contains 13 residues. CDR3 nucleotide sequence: TGTGCCAGTAGTATGAGAGGCACCGGGGGCTACACCTTC. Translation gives CASSMRGTGGYTF.

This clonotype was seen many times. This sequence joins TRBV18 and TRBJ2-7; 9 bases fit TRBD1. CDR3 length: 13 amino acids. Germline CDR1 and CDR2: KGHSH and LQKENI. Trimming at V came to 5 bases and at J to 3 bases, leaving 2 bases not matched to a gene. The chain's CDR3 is CASSGQGHYEQYF. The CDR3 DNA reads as TGTGCCAGCTCAGGACAGGGGCACTACGAGCAGTACTTC.